The rows below give T cell receptor beta chains drawn from one sample of a study of cytomegalovirus exposure and HLA in healthy donors. TCRdb's table, derived via immunoSEQ multiplex PCR, lists solely in-frame clones and lacks some. The sample includes 65,000 to 90,000 clones, 70% to 80% seen only once; the top ten take about 2.3%. The sequenced sample was PBMCs. Receptor source: a man aged 25 to 45 in good health and CMV-seronegative. Both conserved end residues are part of each CDR3. Each record gives: clone size, J gene, D gene, V gene, CDR3 protein, CDR3 DNA. A D gene is named only where the DNA matches it firmly. Rows may omit the clone size; those that give it use once, few, many or a size class.

NA	TRBJ2-6	TRBD1	TRBV4-2	CASSQGDSSGANVLTF	TGTGCCAGCAGCCAAGGGGACAGCTCTGGGGCCAACGTCCTGACTTTC
few	TRBJ2-7	TRBD1	TRBV19	CASSIAGQGTEQYF	TGTGCCAGTAGTATCGCCGGACAGGGCACCGAGCAGTACTTC
NA	TRBJ2-5	NA	TRBV7-6	CASSLLVNQETQYF	TGTGCCAGCAGCTTATTAGTTAACCAAGAGACCCAGTACTTC
NA	TRBJ2-6	NA	TRBV7-9	CASSRSGANVLTF	TGTGCCAGCAGCCGCTCTGGGGCCAACGTCCTGACTTTC
NA	TRBJ2-3	TRBD2	TRBV6-6	CASSRLAEDTQYF	TGTGCCAGCAGCCGACTAGCAGAAGATACGCAGTATTTT
NA	TRBJ2-1	NA	TRBV9	CASTLPSEIHNEQFF	TGTGCCAGCACCCTTCCTAGCGAGATTCACAATGAGCAGTTCTTC
NA	TRBJ1-5	NA	TRBV6-1	CASERGQRNQPQHF	TGTGCCAGCGAGAGAGGACAGCGCAATCAGCCCCAGCATTTT
NA	TRBJ1-4	NA	TRBV28	CASSLRTGALYEKLFF	TGTGCCAGCAGTTTAAGAACGGGAGCCCTATATGAAAAACTGTTTTTT
NA	TRBJ2-3	NA	TRBV19	CASRSLTRPTSTDTQYF	TGTGCCAGTAGATCCCTGACTCGCCCGACCAGCACAGATACGCAGTATTTT
NA	TRBJ1-2	TRBD1	TRBV28	CASSSGTGVHGYTF	TGTGCCAGCAGTTCCGGGACAGGGGTACATGGCTACACCTTC
NA	TRBJ2-5	TRBD2	TRBV28	CASSLVLAGAGTQYF	TGTGCCAGCAGTTTAGTACTAGCGGGAGCGGGGACCCAGTACTTC
NA	TRBJ1-5	NA	TRBV27	CASSLMGARGNQPQHF	TGTGCCAGCAGTTTGATGGGGGCTAGGGGCAATCAGCCCCAGCATTTT
NA	TRBJ1-1	TRBD1	TRBV15	CATSSARGQGARMAFF	TGTGCCACCAGCTCCGCTCGGGGACAGGGGGCGCGAATGGCTTTCTTT
NA	TRBJ2-7	NA	TRBV5-1	CASSQLASYEQYF	TGCGCCAGCAGTCAACTAGCCTCCTACGAGCAGTACTTC
once	TRBJ1-2	NA	TRBV5-6	CASSLVGGIDYGYTF	TGTGCCAGCAGCTTGGTGGGGGGAATCGACTATGGCTACACCTTC
NA	TRBJ2-5	NA	TRBV9	CASSVALGGETQYF	TGTGCCAGCAGCGTAGCCCTTGGGGGGGAGACCCAGTACTTC
NA	TRBJ2-5	NA	TRBV7-9	CASSYSLETQYF	TGTGCCAGCAGCTATTCGTTGGAGACCCAGTACTTC
NA	TRBJ2-5	NA	TRBV7-2	CASSFLGTTETQYF	TGTGCCAGCAGCTTCCTGGGCACAACAGAGACCCAGTACTTC
NA	TRBJ2-3	NA	TRBV7-9	CASSPGSIPQYF	TGTGCCAGCAGCCCCGGGTCCATTCCGCAGTATTTT
NA	TRBJ1-1	NA	TRBV9	CASSVGGGGVNTEAFF	TGTGCCAGCAGCGTAGGTGGGGGGGGAGTGAACACTGAAGCTTTCTTT
NA	TRBJ2-3	NA	TRBV4-1	CASSQATVTDTQYF	TGCGCCAGCAGCCAAGCGACAGTGACAGATACGCAGTATTTT
once	TRBJ1-1	NA	TRBV5-1	CASSLATLTEAFF	TGCGCCAGCAGCTTGGCCACTTTAACTGAAGCTTTCTTT
NA	TRBJ1-5	NA	TRBV28	CASSTPNRVAISQHF	TGTGCCAGCAGCACCCCAAACAGGGTGGCAATCAGCCAGCATTTT
NA	TRBJ1-1	NA	TRBV7-9	CASSLGARETAEAFF	TGTGCCAGCAGCTTAGGGGCACGGGAAACGGCTGAAGCTTTCTTT
NA	TRBJ1-1	NA	TRBV7-8	CASSLGQNTEAFF	TGTGCCAGCAGCTTAGGACAGAACACTGAAGCTTTCTTT
NA	TRBJ2-1	TRBD2	TRBV6-6	CASSHSGGLRCEQFF	TGTGCCAGCAGTCATAGCGGGGGCCTCCGCTGTGAGCAGTTCTTC
few	TRBJ2-6	NA	TRBV5-6	CASNVDGSSGANVLTF	TGTGCCAGCAACGTGGACGGGAGCTCTGGGGCCAACGTCCTGACTTTC
NA	TRBJ2-7	TRBD1	TRBV5-1	CASRPGTGTYEQYF	TGCGCCAGCAGACCCGGGACAGGGACCTACGAGCAGTACTTC
NA	TRBJ1-6	TRBD1	TRBV5-1	CASSPEGQASGSYNSPLHF	TGCGCCAGCAGCCCGGAGGGACAGGCCTCGGGGTCCTATAATTCACCCCTCCACTTT
NA	TRBJ2-5	TRBD2	TRBV18	CASSPPWAGEETQYF	TGTGCCAGCTCACCCCCCTGGGCGGGGGAAGAGACCCAGTACTTC
NA	TRBJ2-2	NA	TRBV14	CASSTWNTGELFF	TGTGCCAGCAGTACATGGAACACCGGGGAGCTGTTTTTT
NA	TRBJ2-7	NA	TRBV4-2	CASSQGLASGQYF	TGTGCCAGCAGCCAAGGACTCGCGTCTGGGCAGTACTTC
few	TRBJ2-1	NA	TRBV4-3	CASSQRGPGTYNEQFF	TGCGCCAGCAGCCAAAGGGGTCCGGGTACCTACAATGAGCAGTTCTTC
NA	TRBJ1-1	NA	TRBV19	CATNTGMNTEAFF	TGTGCCACAAATACAGGGATGAACACTGAAGCTTTCTTT
NA	TRBJ2-7	TRBD2	TRBV7-9	CASSLGPSGNYEQYF	TGTGCCAGCAGCTTAGGGCCCAGCGGGAACTACGAGCAGTACTTC
NA	TRBJ1-2	TRBD1	TRBV19	CASSSRQGRYGYTF	TGTGCCAGTAGTAGTCGACAGGGGAGGTATGGCTACACCTTC
few	TRBJ2-7	TRBD2	TRBV2	CASKKAGDYEQYF	TGTGCCAGCAAAAAAGCGGGGGACTACGAGCAGTACTTC
few	TRBJ1-2	NA	TRBV28	CASSPLTHGYTF	TGTGCCAGCAGTCCCCTGACTCACGGCTACACCTTC
NA	TRBJ1-2	NA	TRBV18	CASSTQEVGYGYTF	TGTGCCAGCTCAACCCAGGAGGTCGGCTATGGCTACACCTTC
NA	TRBJ1-6	NA	TRBV27	CASSSYRFSSYNSPLHF	TGTGCCAGCAGTTCATACAGGTTCAGCTCCTATAATTCACCCCTCCACTTT
NA	TRBJ2-1	TRBD2	TRBV6-1	CASSDLTSGLARQFF	TGTGCCAGCAGTGATCTTACTAGCGGGCTAGCGCGGCAGTTCTTC
once	TRBJ2-7	TRBD2	TRBV30	CACGIAGDVYEQYF	TGTGCCTGCGGGATAGCGGGGGATGTCTACGAGCAGTACTTC
NA	TRBJ2-1	TRBD1	TRBV27	CASGTGTGNEQFF	TGTGCCAGCGGAACCGGGACAGGGAATGAGCAGTTCTTC
NA	TRBJ1-1	TRBD1	TRBV28	CASRDSMNTEAFF	TGTGCCAGTCGGGACAGTATGAACACTGAAGCTTTCTTT
NA	TRBJ1-1	TRBD1	TRBV27	CASSPWTGSTEAFF	TGTGCCAGCAGTCCATGGACAGGGTCTACTGAAGCTTTCTTT
NA	TRBJ2-1	TRBD2	TRBV5-1	CASSLNRGLAGGEQFF	TGCGCCAGCAGCCTAAACCGGGGGCTAGCGGGAGGGGAGCAGTTCTTC
NA	TRBJ1-1	NA	TRBV5-1	CASSTIQGANTEAFF	TGCGCCAGCAGCACCATACAGGGAGCGAACACTGAAGCTTTCTTT
once	TRBJ2-7	NA	TRBV30	CAWTQGPYEQYF	TGTGCCTGGACCCAGGGGCCTTACGAGCAGTACTTC
NA	TRBJ1-2	TRBD1	TRBV10-3	CAISESISRGQGLGGYTF	TGTGCCATCAGTGAGAGTATTAGTAGGGGACAGGGGCTTGGCGGCTACACCTTC
NA	TRBJ2-6	NA	TRBV5-8	CASGRGAGANVLTF	TGTGCCAGTGGCAGGGGAGCTGGGGCCAACGTCCTGACTTTC
NA	TRBJ1-3	NA	TRBV27	CASKSRPGNTIYF	TGTGCCAGCAAAAGCCGCCCTGGAAACACCATATATTTT
NA	TRBJ1-4	TRBD1	TRBV30	CAWSGPLQGVREKLFF	TGTGCCTGGAGTGGACCCCTCCAGGGGGTACGAGAAAAACTGTTTTTT
NA	TRBJ1-1	NA	TRBV7-7	CASSLAVGDRAFF	TGTGCTAGCAGCCTTGCCGTAGGGGATAGAGCTTTCTTT
NA	TRBJ2-2	TRBD2	TRBV4-2	CASSHDAGTSGSSGELFF	TGTGCCAGCAGCCACGATGCCGGGACTAGCGGGAGTTCTGGGGAGCTGTTTTTT
NA	TRBJ1-1	NA	TRBV30	CAWSIAGGNTEAFF	TGTGCCTGGAGTATTGCGGGGGGAAACACTGAAGCTTTCTTT
NA	TRBJ2-1	TRBD1	TRBV5-1	CASSLEGAQQFF	TGCGCCAGCAGCTTGGAGGGGGCTCAGCAGTTCTTC
NA	TRBJ2-3	TRBD2	TRBV30	CAWIAQSGRPTVTQYF	TGTGCCTGGATCGCCCAGAGCGGGAGACCTACAGTTACGCAGTATTTT
NA	TRBJ2-2	NA	TRBV7-6	CASSPMTDDTGELFF	TGTGCCAGCAGCCCCATGACAGACGACACCGGGGAGCTGTTTTTT
once	TRBJ2-2	NA	TRBV21-1	CASSKKPTHLNTGELFF	TGTGCCAGCAGCAAAAAACCTACCCACCTGAACACCGGGGAGCTGTTTTTT